Listed below are T cell receptor beta chains from one sample, sequenced in a study of early T cells in non-severe SARS-CoV-2 infection. TCRdb reanalysed the 5' RACE reads using MiXCR and keeps one entry per CDR3 protein. The profile shows approximately 76,000 distinct CDR3 sequences, around 11% of them singletons. What was sequenced was whole blood. These receptors were obtained from an adult who was a healthcare worker with PCR-confirmed SARS-CoV-2 infection or an uninfected control (not recorded which). Each CDR3 is given without its conserved first and last residue. Fields, in order: V gene, CDR3 protein.

v_call: TRBV29-1; cdr3_aa: SAAGTGDQPQH
v_call: TRBV29-1; cdr3_aa: SGRTVEAEAF
v_call: TRBV29-1; cdr3_aa: SVEDNGQDYNEQF
v_call: TRBV2; cdr3_aa: ASSLGTEEQY
v_call: TRBV7-9; cdr3_aa: ASSMMGQGARGYT
v_call: TRBV29-1; cdr3_aa: SVDTGGPTNTGELF
v_call: TRBV2; cdr3_aa: ASSPRLAGVNEQF
v_call: TRBV10-3; cdr3_aa: AIRGQGSSYEQY
v_call: TRBV28; cdr3_aa: ASSSSVYGYT
v_call: TRBV4-3; cdr3_aa: ASSQDSGGFTGELF
v_call: TRBV11-2; cdr3_aa: ASSKRDNYGYT
v_call: TRBV3-1; cdr3_aa: ASSQDLRSSEQY
v_call: TRBV7-9; cdr3_aa: ASSRLVYEQY
v_call: TRBV7-9; cdr3_aa: ASSQGSQETQY
v_call: TRBV12-3/TRBV12-4; cdr3_aa: ASSLEGQGANGYT
v_call: TRBV12-3/TRBV12-4; cdr3_aa: ASSFGGNEQF
v_call: TRBV7-2; cdr3_aa: ASSLGLPYGYT
v_call: TRBV9; cdr3_aa: ASSVVTTGELF
v_call: TRBV25-1; cdr3_aa: AGEVGETQY
v_call: TRBV29-1; cdr3_aa: SVEGTVSYNEQF
v_call: TRBV7-9; cdr3_aa: ASSLVTGTSEQY
v_call: TRBV4-1; cdr3_aa: ASSQGGGRYTGELF
v_call: TRBV28; cdr3_aa: ASSLTASYEQY
v_call: TRBV10-3; cdr3_aa: AISAGGHEQF
v_call: TRBV7-9; cdr3_aa: ASSSRGPAETQY
v_call: TRBV30; cdr3_aa: AWSAGQGRNTEAF
v_call: TRBV3-1; cdr3_aa: ASSPATVDRGRADTQY
v_call: TRBV20-1; cdr3_aa: SARDARPSTFSEAF
v_call: TRBV6-5; cdr3_aa: ASSSLMLASEAF
v_call: TRBV4-1; cdr3_aa: ASSQEHRPYEQY
v_call: TRBV10-2; cdr3_aa: ASSVSDGNTEAF
v_call: TRBV7-8; cdr3_aa: ASSWDGLNTEAF
v_call: TRBV19; cdr3_aa: ASSSEGGRGDQPQH
v_call: TRBV2; cdr3_aa: ASSEALGVGSPLH
v_call: TRBV6-5; cdr3_aa: ASSFNSGDSYEQY
v_call: TRBV7-9; cdr3_aa: ASSLARTGIGNQPQH
v_call: TRBV6-5; cdr3_aa: ASSWTGGTYEQY
v_call: TRBV20-1; cdr3_aa: SAREGGLAKNIQY
v_call: TRBV9; cdr3_aa: ASSVGASGAYEQY
v_call: TRBV7-2; cdr3_aa: ASSFFLGDSYEQY
v_call: TRBV11-2; cdr3_aa: ASLRGAGYT
v_call: TRBV19; cdr3_aa: ASTRWTADTGELF
v_call: TRBV29-1; cdr3_aa: SVEGQTPEAF
v_call: TRBV19; cdr3_aa: ASSQKGGNEQY
v_call: TRBV6-4; cdr3_aa: ASSPGTGVQPQH
v_call: TRBV4-3; cdr3_aa: ASSQDLSRGNEQF
v_call: TRBV12-3/TRBV12-4; cdr3_aa: ASSLSFTRDYSNQPQH
v_call: TRBV15; cdr3_aa: ATSRRTPEKLF
v_call: TRBV5-1; cdr3_aa: ASSLASPEGADTQY
v_call: TRBV5-1; cdr3_aa: TSSSPRGMADTQY
v_call: TRBV9; cdr3_aa: ASSVVSGSNEQY
v_call: TRBV7-8; cdr3_aa: ASSFRLAGVQETQY
v_call: TRBV7-9; cdr3_aa: ASSLEGLEEKLF
v_call: TRBV7-8; cdr3_aa: ASSFLGHPGEEQY